This T cell receptor beta chain was documented in a study of CD8 T cells in Susac syndrome. Study-wide findings and caveats: A relatively small number of individuals underwent TCR sequencing and HLA analysis.

Trimming took 4 bases from V and 4 from J; bases not matched to a gene: 11. The CDR3 sequence is 18 residues long. Germline values: CDR1 LGHDT, CDR2 YNNKEL (reference sequence). Notes on this clonotype: Its antigen is currently unknown.

TCR beta sequences were obtained from blood CD8+ and CD4+ T cells. Healthy donors constituted the control group, matched for age and sex. Negative isolation was used for CD8+ and CD4+ T cells and FACS enrichment for TEMRA cells. An amount of RNA that ranged from roughly 0.45 to 1 ug was reverse transcribed with random hexamers. TCRdb reprocessed the immunoSEQ multiplex PCR reads with MiXCR, giving one entry per CDR3 protein. The sample holds about 150,000 distinct CDR3 sequences; about 90% are singletons and the top ten take 0.065% to 0.1%. This clonotype was sampled from a human donor in good health. V usage is TRBV3-1 and J usage is TRBJ2-3; 13 nucleotides line up with TRBD2. Material: CD4+ T cells from PBMCs. CDR3 region: CASSPSKTSGGAADTQYF. The CDR3 DNA sequence: TGTGCCAGCAGCCCATCGAAAACTAGCGGGGGGGCCGCAGATACGCAGTATTTT.